This T cell receptor (beta chain) was found in a study of blood T cells in healthy people across ages. General study findings and limits: Older individuals had lower TCR beta diversity per million T cells (the decline was roughly linear).

Concerning this clonotype itself: Its cognate antigen is unknown.

The germline V and J ends were trimmed by 1 base and 6 bases, with 12 bases remaining between them. There are 14 residues in the CDR3. Germline V gene sequence: CDR1 SQVTM, CDR2 ANQGSEA. A second about 6 to 11 cycle PCR used barcoded and J-beta primers. Each cDNA molecule carried a tag from a template-switch adaptor that contained 12 random nucleotides. MiXCR, run by TCRdb on the 5' RACE reads, gives a single entry per CDR3 protein. Found here are about a million distinct CDR3 sequences, 51% of them singletons; the top ten hold around 21%. The TCR sequence derives from a woman aged 55-69 years in good health. Sequencing was done on a sample of blood. V usage is TRBV29-1 and J usage is TRBJ2-2; TRBD2 is a possible D gene (6 bases). In DNA, the CDR3 is TGCAGCGTTGAAGCGGAGGGTATGTCCGGGGAGCTGTTTTTT. Amino acids: CSVEAEGMSGELFF.